The 17 T cell receptor beta chains below come from one sample, sequenced in a study of cytomegalovirus exposure and HLA in healthy donors (dated by TCRdb to between 2016 and 2019). Library generation was performed with the immunoSEQ multiplex PCR assay. A mixture of 60 forward primers for TCR Vbeta segments and 13 reverse primers for TCR Jbeta segments was used in the multiplex PCR. TCRdb's version of the immuneACCESS table is confined to in-frame rearrangements and falls short of the full clone set. An unresolved V gene accounts for under half of the shortfall where checked; the remainder is of unknown origin. In this sample the table shows 90,000 or so clones, about 80% of which occur a single time. The top ten clones comprise around 10% of the sample. Sequencing input: PBMCs. These receptors came from a man under 40 in good health and CMV-seropositive.

The DNA of the CDR3 is TGTGCCAGCAGCCACGCCGGACAGCAAGAGACCCAGTACTTC. Residues: CASSHAGQQETQYF. This sequence joins TRBV14 and TRBJ2-5; possible D gene TRBD1, 6 bases. The germline CDR1 and CDR2 sequences are SGHDN and FVKESK. The length of the CDR3 is 14 residues. V lost 3 bases and J 2 bases, leaving 10 bases between the germline ends.

This chain connects TRBV7-9 to TRBJ1-2; no clear D. Germline V gene lookup returns CDR1 SEHNR and CDR2 FQNEAQ (reference sequence). CDR3 length: 16 amino acids. V lost 1 base, J lost 1 base, and 13 bases lay in between. The CDR3, as DNA: TGTGCCAGCAGCTTAGATGGAGGCCGCCGTAACTATGGCTACACCTTC. It encodes CASSLDGGRRNYGYTF.

The chain has TRBV19 and TRBJ2-7; D might be TRBD2 (5 bases). Germline V gene lookup returns CDR1 LNHDA and CDR2 SQIVND (reference sequence). Trimming removed 6 bases at V and 3 bases at J, with 18 bases between. The CDR3 totals 15 residues. The CDR3 bases are TGTGCCAGTAGGCTAAGAGAGGGCCTCCGCTACGAGCAGTACTTC. Translation: CASRLREGLRYEQYF.

This sequence joins TRBV15 and TRBJ2-7; perhaps TRBD1 as D (6 bases). Germline V CDR1 and CDR2: LNHNV, YYDKDF (reference sequence). The CDR3 loop spans 20 amino acids. The V end lost 0 bases, the J end lost 3 bases, and 27 bases lay between the germline ends. This CDR3 reads CATSREFMLVPVRDNYEQYF. For the CDR3, the DNA is TGTGCCACCAGCAGAGAATTTATGTTGGTCCCTGTCCGGGACAACTACGAGCAGTACTTC.

The J gene is TRBJ1-2, the V gene TRBV21-1. TRBV21-1 is designated a pseudogene. The CDR3 runs to 15 residues. DNA of the CDR3: TGTGCCCCCAAGGGGAGGGGAGTGATCTCTTATGGCTACACCTTC. Its protein product is CAPKGRGVISYGYTF.

This clone was seen a few times. The CDR3 nucleotides are TGTGCCAGCAGGGCCCCAGGACAGGGGAGCAATCAGCCCCAGCATTTT. As protein: CASRAPGQGSNQPQHF. V usage is TRBV6-6 and J usage is TRBJ1-5, with 9 positions matching TRBD1. The length of the CDR3 is 16 residues. Trimming cost V 6 bases and J 1 base; bases outside gene matches: 7. Germline lookup yields CDR1 MNHNY and CDR2 SVGAGI (reference sequence).

This chain joins TRBV7-9 and TRBJ1-2; tentatively, D is TRBD1 (6 bases). V was shortened by 5 bases and J by 2 bases, with 12 bases between the two germline ends. Germline assignment: CDR1 SEHNR and CDR2 FQNEAQ (reference sequence). This CDR3 is built from 14 residues. The CDR3 DNA sequence: TGTGCCAGCAGCAGGACAGAGACGAACTATGGCTACACCTTC. This gives the protein CASSRTETNYGYTF.

The chain couples TRBV6-5 to TRBJ2-5, with D maybe TRBD1 (6 bases). V was trimmed by 5 bases and J by 2 bases, leaving 12 bases between them. The CDR3 covers 14 residues. In germline, CDR1 is MNHEY, CDR2 SVGAGI. In DNA form, the CDR3 reads TGTGCCAGCAGTAGATCGACAGGACAAGAGACCCAGTACTTC. Translated: CASSRSTGQETQYF.

This clone was found once. The CDR3 DNA reads TGTGCCAGCAGTTTATCCGGGGAGGCCTACGAGCAGTACTTC. This sequence encodes CASSLSGEAYEQYF. The chain has TRBV27 and TRBJ2-7; D may be TRBD2 (6 bases). This CDR3 comprises 14 residues. The germline CDR1 and CDR2 sequences are MNHEY and SMNVEV (reference sequence). V was clipped by 0 bases and J by 2 bases, with 8 bases between them.

The chain is built from TRBV29-1 and TRBJ2-1; perhaps TRBD2 as D (5 bases). The V end lost 4 bases, the J end lost 7 bases, and 23 bases lay between the germline ends. The germline V gene has CDR1 SQVTM and CDR2 ANQGSEA. This CDR3 contains 16 residues. CDR3: CSVVEAGTDGLNEQFF. As DNA, the CDR3 is TGCAGCGTTGTGGAGGCAGGAACCGACGGATTAAATGAGCAGTTCTTC.

The V call is TRBV14, the J call TRBJ1-1; 7 nucleotides match TRBD1. V was pared by 3 bases and J by 7 bases, with 8 bases of the junction left unmatched. This CDR3 spans 14 amino acids. Germline V gives CDR1 SGHDN, CDR2 FVKESK. The CDR3 DNA reads TGTGCCAGCAGCCAGAACAGGGGCACGGGTGAAGCTTTCTTT. Translation: CASSQNRGTGEAFF.

The rearrangement uses TRBV5-8 and TRBJ2-2; 10 positions agree with TRBD1. The CDR3 has 16 residues. Germline values: CDR1 SGHTS, CDR2 YDEGEE. The V gene end was trimmed by 4 bases and the J gene end by 5 bases; junction bases not matched to a gene: 8. CDR3 protein: CASSEDRGLSTGELFF. As DNA, the CDR3 is TGTGCCAGCAGCGAAGACAGGGGGCTAAGTACCGGGGAGCTGTTTTTT.

The chain joins TRBV5-4 to TRBJ1-1; D is unresolved. V was trimmed by 4 bases and J by 5 bases, leaving 18 bases between them. Germline lookup yields CDR1 SGHNT and CDR2 YYREEE (reference sequence). The CDR3 runs to 15 residues. CDR3 amino acids: CASSAGGGSRTEAFF. CDR3 DNA sequence: TGTGCCAGCAGCGCCGGCGGAGGCTCGAGGACTGAAGCTTTCTTT.

The V call is TRBV9, the J call TRBJ2-7; D unclear. CDR3 size: 13 residues. The germline CDR1 and CDR2 sequences are SGDLS and YYNGEE. V lost 1 base to trimming and J lost 3 bases, with 8 bases between them. CDR3 sequence (DNA): TGTGCCAGCAGCGTATCAGATGGCTACGAGCAGTACTTC. It codes for CASSVSDGYEQYF.

The chain is built from TRBV4-3 and TRBJ2-2, with 12 nucleotides matching TRBD2. This CDR3 comprises 17 residues. V lost 1 base, J lost 8 bases, and 8 bases stayed unmatched. The V gene's germline CDR1 is LGHNA and CDR2 YSLEER. The CDR3 region is CASSQAGTSGRVGELFF. Written as DNA, the CDR3 is TGCGCCAGCAGCCAAGCCGGGACTAGCGGGCGGGTTGGGGAGCTGTTTTTT.

In DNA, the CDR3 is TGTGCCAGCAGTTTATCCCCCTGGGGGGGGACTAATGAAAAACTGTTTTTT. Translating it yields CASSLSPWGGTNEKLFF. The V gene is TRBV27, the J gene TRBJ1-4; tentatively, D is TRBD1 (5 bases). Germline V gene data show CDR1 as MNHEY and CDR2 as SMNVEV (reference sequence). Trimming pared 0 bases from V and 2 bases from J, leaving 13 bases between. This CDR3 has 17 residues.

V and J are TRBV6-5 and TRBJ2-5, with D maybe TRBD1 (6 bases). The DNA end is more similar to TRBJ2-7, so the J call may be wrong. This CDR3 is built from 14 residues. Per the germline V gene, CDR1 is MNHEY and CDR2 is SVGAGI. CDR3 region: CASTAFTGLAEQYF. CDR3 nucleotides: TGTGCCAGCACAGCCTTTACAGGGCTCGCCGAGCAGTACTTC.